This is a list of T cell receptor beta chains from one sample in a study of T cells and Merkel cell carcinoma outcomes. The data were produced by immunoSEQ multiplex PCR, yet TCRdb's version contains in-frame clones alone and is incomplete. This sample has about 15,000 clones; over 70% occur once, and the top ten carry 7.9%. Specimen: tumor tissue from Merkel cell carcinoma. These receptors all stem from a human donor with Merkel cell carcinoma. Each CDR3 is given with its conserved first and last residue. The D gene is left open where the match is weak. Size tells how often a clone was seen (once, few, many) or the class of an expanded clone, and some rows leave it out.

d_call | clone_size | j_call | v_call | cdr3_nt | cdr3_aa
NA | NA | TRBJ1-3 | TRBV2 | TGTGCCAGTACTTTGACGGGAGGGGGAAACACCATATATTTT | CASTLTGGGNTIYF
NA | NA | TRBJ1-2 | TRBV6-5 | TGTGCCAGCAGTTACGCCGACTCAGATGGCTACACCTTC | CASSYADSDGYTF
NA | few | TRBJ2-7 | TRBV7-9 | TGTGCCAGCAGCTTAGATCTCAGGGACTACGAGCAGTACTTC | CASSLDLRDYEQYF
NA | NA | TRBJ1-6 | TRBV11-2 | TGTGCCAGCAGCCTCAGGGGTGAAGTAGCTAATTCACCCCTCCACTTT | CASSLRGEVANSPLHF
TRBD2 | NA | TRBJ2-1 | TRBV11-1 | TGTGCCAGCAGCACGACCGGGACTAGCGGGTGGTACAATGAGCAGTTCTTC | CASSTTGTSGWYNEQFF
TRBD2 | NA | TRBJ2-3 | TRBV7-3 | TGTGCCAGCAGCATTAGCGGGAGAAGGGCAGATACGCAGTATTTT | CASSISGRRADTQYF
NA | NA | TRBJ2-5 | TRBV5-4 | TGTGCCAGCAGCTTAAATGAGGTGCGCCAGTACTTC | CASSLNEVRQYF
NA | once | TRBJ2-5 | TRBV9 | TGTGCCAGCAGCGCCGTACCTACAGGGTTGGAGACCCAGTACTTC | CASSAVPTGLETQYF
TRBD2 | NA | TRBJ2-1 | TRBV28 | TGTGCCAGCAGTTTACGGACTAGCTACTACAATGAGCAGTTCTTC | CASSLRTSYYNEQFF
NA | NA | TRBJ2-1 | TRBV28 | TGTGCCAGCACAGGGGGGCTCCATGAGCAGTTCTTC | CASTGGLHEQFF
NA | once | TRBJ2-7 | TRBV5-6 | TGTGCCAGCAGCTGGAGGTCGGGGACGGCCTCCTACGAGCAGTACTTC | CASSWRSGTASYEQYF
NA | NA | TRBJ1-1 | TRBV30 | TGTGCCTGGAGTGCCGGGGCCGGGGCTCCACGGGTCACTGAAGCTTTCTTT | CAWSAGAGAPRVTEAFF
TRBD1 | NA | TRBJ1-6 | TRBV5-1 | TGCGCCAGCAGCCCCTTGGACAGGAATTCACCCCTTCACTTT | CASSPLDRNSPLHF
NA | NA | TRBJ2-3 | TRBV11-2 | TGTGCCAGCAGCTTAGACTTCACAGATACGCAGTATTTT | CASSLDFTDTQYF
NA | NA | TRBJ1-5 | TRBV6-1 | TGTGCCAGCAGTGAAGCGCGTGGAGGAGTTAGCAATCAGCCCCAGCATTTT | CASSEARGGVSNQPQHF
NA | NA | TRBJ2-1 | TRBV19 | TGTGCCAGTAGTATACTCCCGGAAGGAAGCTCCTACAATGAGCAGTTCTTC | CASSILPEGSSYNEQFF
TRBD2 | NA | TRBJ2-7 | TRBV5-1 | TGCGCCAGCAGCTTGCTGTCGGGGGCGGGGGGGTACGAGCAGTACTTC | CASSLLSGAGGYEQYF
NA | NA | TRBJ1-1 | TRBV5-4 | TGTGCCAGCAGCCAAGACTCTATAAGGACTGAAGCTTTCTTT | CASSQDSIRTEAFF
TRBD2 | NA | TRBJ2-3 | TRBV5-5 | TGTGCCAGCAGCATAGCGGGGGGCACAGATACGCAGTATTTT | CASSIAGGTDTQYF
NA | once | TRBJ2-7 | TRBV6-5 | TGTGCCAGCAGTTACGGTCCGGGAACTACCTACGAGCAGTACTTC | CASSYGPGTTYEQYF
TRBD1 | NA | TRBJ1-5 | TRBV6-5 | TGTGCCAGCAGCGAGACAGGGAGGGCCCAGCCCCAGCATTTT | CASSETGRAQPQHF
NA | NA | TRBJ1-1 | TRBV18 | TGTGCCAGCTCACCGGATTTTGGAACTGAAGCTTTCTTT | CASSPDFGTEAFF
NA | NA | TRBJ2-7 | TRBV27 | TGTGCCAGCGGGATTCTGGGGAACGAGCAGTACTTC | CASGILGNEQYF
NA | NA | TRBJ2-1 | TRBV23-1 | TGCGCCAGCAGTCAATCGCGCCGGTCCCGCTCCTACAATGAGCAGTTCTTC | CASSQSRRSRSYNEQFF
NA | NA | TRBJ1-1 | TRBV30 | TGTGCCTGGAGTCCCCCTTCTTGGAACACTAAAACTTTCTTT | CAWSPPSWNTKTFF
TRBD1 | NA | TRBJ1-1 | TRBV5-1 | TGCGCCAGCAGGCCAGGGGGCAGTACTGAAGCTTTCTTT | CASRPGGSTEAFF
NA | NA | TRBJ2-3 | TRBV7-8 | TGTGCCAGCAGCTCAGACTTAGATACGCAGTATTTT | CASSSDLDTQYF
NA | NA | TRBJ1-1 | TRBV5-6 | TGTGCCAGCAGCTTTGGGTCGACGTCCACCGAAGCTTTCTTT | CASSFGSTSTEAFF
NA | once | TRBJ1-3 | TRBV2 | TGTGCCAGCACGTTCACAGGGTCCTCTGGAAACAGCATATATTTT | CASTFTGSSGNSIYF
TRBD1 | NA | TRBJ2-6 | TRBV27 | TGTGCCAGCAGTTTAGATTCGCAGGGGGCCACTGGGGCCAACGTCCTGACTTTC | CASSLDSQGATGANVLTF
NA | NA | TRBJ2-6 | TRBV29-1 | TGCAGCGTTGATACTATCTCTGGGGCCAACGTCCTGACTTTC | CSVDTISGANVLTF
TRBD2 | NA | TRBJ2-3 | TRBV30 | TGTGCCCGGAGAGAAGCGGGAGGCCCCCAGTGGGCGTATTTT | CARREAGGPQWAYF
NA | NA | TRBJ2-7 | TRBV7-9 | TGTGCCAGCAGCTTCTCGGGGGTGGACTACGAGCAGTACTTC | CASSFSGVDYEQYF
NA | NA | TRBJ1-5 | TRBV27 | TGTGCCAGCAGTTTAGGCCAGGTCAATCAGCCCCAGCATTTT | CASSLGQVNQPQHF
NA | NA | TRBJ2-2 | TRBV29-1 | TGCAGCGTTCTCCAGGAGATTACCGGGGAGCTGTTTTTT | CSVLQEITGELFF
NA | NA | TRBJ2-2 | TRBV19 | TGTGCCAGTAGCTTTGGGAGCGGTTATGCCGGGGAGCTGTTTTTT | CASSFGSGYAGELFF
TRBD2 | NA | TRBJ2-5 | TRBV6-5 | TGTGCCAGCAGTTACTCGGTAGCGGGGGGGAGTGAGACCCAGTACTTC | CASSYSVAGGSETQYF
NA | medium-sized | TRBJ1-4 | TRBV4-1 | TGCGCCAGCAGCCAAGACAGGGCTGAAAAACTGTTTTTT | CASSQDRAEKLFF
NA | NA | TRBJ1-1 | TRBV28 | TGTGCCAGCAGTTCAAGGACGGAGAACACTGAAGCTTTCTTT | CASSSRTENTEAFF
TRBD2 | NA | TRBJ2-7 | TRBV6-5 | TGTGCCAGCAGTTACTCGACCGGGGGGGCCTACGAGCAGTACTTC | CASSYSTGGAYEQYF
NA | NA | TRBJ1-1 | TRBV1 | TGCACCAGCAGCCAATCCCGGCCGGAGGGTTGGTCTTTCTTT | CTSSQSRPEGWSFF
NA | NA | TRBJ2-7 | TRBV9 | TGTGCCAGCAGCTTACTCAGGGGCTTCTACGAGCAGTACTTC | CASSLLRGFYEQYF
TRBD1 | once | TRBJ1-2 | TRBV29-1 | TGCAGCGTTGGGTTAACAGGGGGCAAGAAGGATGGCTACACCTTC | CSVGLTGGKKDGYTF
NA | few | TRBJ2-7 | TRBV6-5 | TGTGCCAGCAGTAAGAACGAGCAGTACTTC | CASSKNEQYF
NA | NA | TRBJ2-5 | TRBV6-5 | TGTGCCAGTAGTTACTCGGCAGATACTACCGGTGGGACCCAGTACTTC | CASSYSADTTGGTQYF
NA | NA | TRBJ2-7 | TRBV19 | TGTGTCAGGCAGGGTAGTGAGGTGCAGTACTTC | CVRQGSEVQYF
NA | NA | TRBJ2-5 | TRBV28 | TGTGCCAGCAGTTTATACGATCCCGCGGCGACCCAGTACTTC | CASSLYDPAATQYF
NA | NA | TRBJ2-1 | TRBV14 | TGTGCCAGCGGAGGTTATCGCTCCTACAATGAGCAGTTCTTC | CASGGYRSYNEQFF
NA | NA | TRBJ2-6 | TRBV7-3 | TGTGCCGGTGGGGGCTCTGGGGCCAACGTCCTGACTTTC | CAGGGSGANVLTF
NA | NA | TRBJ2-5 | TRBV6-5 | TGTGCCAGCAGGAGATTAGGAGAGACCCAGTACTTC | CASRRLGETQYF
TRBD2 | once | TRBJ2-7 | TRBV27 | TGTGCCAGCAGTTTGTGGCGGGGGGCCTACGAGCAGTACTTC | CASSLWRGAYEQYF
NA | NA | TRBJ2-1 | TRBV7-3 | TGTGCCAGCAGCATCGGGTCGAGCTCCTACAATGAGCAGTTCTTC | CASSIGSSSYNEQFF
NA | NA | TRBJ1-3 | TRBV6-1 | TGTGCCAGCAGTGAAGGCAGGGCTTCTGGAAACACCATATATTTT | CASSEGRASGNTIYF
NA | NA | TRBJ2-1 | TRBV6-5 | TGTGCCAGCAGCAGACGGAATGAGCAGTTCTTC | CASSRRNEQFF
NA | NA | TRBJ1-2 | TRBV18 | TGTGCCAGCTCACCACGATCGAGGGGGATCAATGGCTACACCTTC | CASSPRSRGINGYTF
NA | NA | TRBJ2-2 | TRBV5-1 | TGCGCCAGCAGCTTGGACGGCGGTACGAACACCGGGGAGCTGTTTTTT | CASSLDGGTNTGELFF
NA | NA | TRBJ2-1 | TRBV18 | TGTGCCAGCTCACGCGGGGATAATGAGCAGTTCTTC | CASSRGDNEQFF
TRBD1 | NA | TRBJ1-1 | TRBV30 | TGTGCCTGGAGTGCACAGGGGTTAACAGCTTTCTTT | CAWSAQGLTAFF
NA | few | TRBJ2-6 | TRBV28 | TGTGCCAGCAGTGCTTCTTGGGCCAACGTCCTGACTTTC | CASSASWANVLTF